The source of this T cell receptor beta chain is a study of blood T cell repertoires in COVID-19 (dated by TCRdb to 2020 to 2022). At the level of the whole study: Collaborator samples came from the United States, Italy and Spain and covered acute and convalescent phases of COVID-19. A freely available public database, intended as a resource for researchers studying the immune response to SARS-CoV-2, is where the repertoires were released. The dataset comprised deeply sampled blood TCRbeta repertoires from subjects exposed to, actively infected with, or recovered from COVID-19. Where available, HLA class I and class II types were obtained from metadata supplied by the sample provider rather than from assay-based typing. Samples came from the ongoing ImmuneRACE study (first 160 participants) plus 1,254 subjects from 6 global collaborators. The prospective study material was composed of cDNA or gDNA derived from T cells, B-cell-depleted T cells, or PBMCs. The sample metadata nearly always contained a de-identified subject ID, COVID-19 status, age in years and sex. Study-wide findings and limitations: How much clinical and demographic metadata was included differed by source and by participant, and the metadata was provided uncurated.

Comment on this clone: Its antigen is still unknown. Base qualities are not recorded, but no much larger clone differs from it by a single base.

Participants in the prospective study were aged roughly 18 to 95 years, lived in under 30 United States geographic areas, and enrolled through a virtual design. In the prospective study, cohorts were assigned on the basis of participant-reported clinical history obtained from a screening survey and a study questionnaire. A participant counted as exposed if, within 2 weeks of entering the study, that participant had been in contact with someone who had a PCR-confirmed or clinician-diagnosed COVID-19 case. Each participant in the prospective study had whole blood, serum and a nasopharyngeal or oropharyngeal swab collected by mobile phlebotomists. Over a 2-month period, participants in the prospective study had the option of providing additional blood draws and questionnaires. Prospective study blood samples were shipped either frozen or at room temperature before DNA extraction. The immunoSEQ Assay, a bias-controlled multiplex PCR, was used to amplify TCRbeta CDR3 regions from genomic DNA. The study's processing was this. The number of nucleated cells in each sample was estimated from the amplification of reference gene primers within the assay. To quantify the absolute abundance of each unique TCRbeta CDR3 rearrangement, sequence reads were collapsed and filtered. For each sample, productive Simpson clonality was calculated as the square root of Simpson's diversity index across productive rearrangements. The source is immuneACCESS, and TCRdb retained only in-frame sequences with V and J called. Part of the clones is not carried over; for the studies checked, unresolved V genes explain less than half of this, and the remainder is unexplained. The V and J calls and clone size come from that table; D and trimming were worked out from the DNA. This sample comprises 260,000 or so clones, around 82% of them detected only once. 3.6% of the sample comes from the top ten.

Trimming costs V 0 bases and J 1 base, and their ends lie 6 bases apart. Sequences LGHNA (CDR1) and YSLEER (CDR2) are obtained from the germline V gene. Measured from the cysteine to the phenylalanine, the CDR3 is 14 residues long. The entry retains the CDR3 DNA only, 42 bases that are in frame from base 1. The TCR originated in a middle-aged woman who had been exposed to COVID-19. Sequencing was done on a sample of PBMCs or T cells enriched from blood (not recorded which). This receptor chain uses TRBV4-3 and TRBJ1-2, with the D gene not confidently named. The nucleotide sequence reads as follows: TGCGCCAGCAGCCAAGATTCGGGTAACTATGGCTACACCTTC. Translation gives CASSQDSGNYGYTF.